This T cell receptor beta chain was recovered during a study of identical twins. Overall study results and limits: There is a chance that invariant MAIT and iNKT cells partially muddied zero-insertion analyses. Model-predicted out-of-frame TCR alpha sharing fell below observed values in monozygotic twins. Fewer insertions marked abundant cord blood beta clonotypes; young adult naive trended weakly, memory not at all.

This clonotype was seen more than once but under ten times. The antigen remains unidentified. Trimming removed 4 bases at V and 7 bases at J, with 12 bases between. This CDR3 contains 13 residues. The germline gives CDR1 SGHRS, CDR2 YFSETQ. TCRdb called the 5' RACE reads again in MiXCR, with one record for every CDR3 protein. The sample shows about 690,000 distinct CDR3 sequences, roughly 6.2% of them seen only once. The specimen was naive T cells sorted from blood. This chain joins TRBV5-1 and TRBJ1-5; D might be TRBD1 (5 bases). This receptor was identified in a man aged 18 to 29 in good health. In DNA, the CDR3 is TGCGCCAGCAGCGGGGACGGGCGACAGCCCCAGCATTTT. Translating it yields CASSGDGRQPQHF.